This T cell receptor (beta chain) emerged from a study of patients and donors after allogeneic stem cell transplantation. TCRdb fed the RT-PCR reads into MiXCR, producing one record per CDR3 protein. Of about 8,300 distinct CDR3 sequences listed, more than 9% were seen once; the top ten hold 52%. Germline CDR1 is GTSNPN and CDR2 is SVGIG (reference sequence). This CDR3 spans 13 amino acids. Trimming took off 0 bases at V and 0 bases at J, with 4 bases between the two ends. This chain uses TRBV30 with TRBJ2-3; no clear D. Sequenced sample: blood, either unsorted or a sorted T cell fraction (not recorded which). This sequence was found in a human donor who was either an allogeneic HSCT recipient or a stem cell or donor lymphocyte infusion donor (not recorded which). It is not recorded whose cells these are; they may come from a transplant donor. CDR3 amino acids: CAWSVSSTDTQYF. CDR3 in DNA: TGTGCCTGGAGTGTCAGCAGCACAGATACGCAGTATTTT. The complete variable domain, with remaining parts taken from reference TRBV30 and TRBJ2-3, reads SQTIHQWPATLVQPVGSPLSLECTVEGTSNPNLYWYRQAAGRGLQLLFYSVGIGQISSEVPQNLSASRPQDRQFILSSKKLLLSDSGFYLCAWSVSSTDTQYFGPGTRLTVL.